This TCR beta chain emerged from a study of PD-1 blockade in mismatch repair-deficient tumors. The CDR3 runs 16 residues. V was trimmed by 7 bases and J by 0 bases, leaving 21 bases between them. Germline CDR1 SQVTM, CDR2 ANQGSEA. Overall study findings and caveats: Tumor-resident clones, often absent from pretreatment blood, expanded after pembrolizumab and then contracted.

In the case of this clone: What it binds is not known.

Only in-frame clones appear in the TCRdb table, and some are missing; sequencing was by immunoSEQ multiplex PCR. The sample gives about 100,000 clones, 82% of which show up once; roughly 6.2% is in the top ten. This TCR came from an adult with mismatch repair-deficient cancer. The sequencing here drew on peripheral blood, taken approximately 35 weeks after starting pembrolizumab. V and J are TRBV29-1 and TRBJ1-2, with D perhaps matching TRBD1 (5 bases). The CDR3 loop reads CSAEGPGSRANYGYTF. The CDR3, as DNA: TGCAGCGCCGAGGGTCCAGGGTCCCGTGCTAACTATGGCTACACCTTC. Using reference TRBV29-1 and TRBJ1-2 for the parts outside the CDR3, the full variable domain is SAVISQKPSRDICQRGTSLTIQCQVDSQVTMMFWYRQQPGQSLTLIATANQGSEATYESGFVIDKFPISRPNLTFSTLTVSNMSPEDSSIYLCSAEGPGSRANYGYTFGSGTRLTVV.